Listed below are T cell receptor beta chains from one sample, sequenced in a study of shared clonotypes between healthy human individuals. Only in-frame clones appear in the TCRdb table, and some are missing; sequencing was by immunoSEQ multiplex PCR. Of approximately 470,000 clones listed, over 70% were seen once; the top ten hold more than 9.5%. The sample consisted of PBMCs. Receptor source: a woman in her 40s in good health. Some clones in this sample may be carry-over from other donors' samples. Each CDR3 is given with its conserved first and last residue. Each record gives: V gene, J gene, CDR3 protein.

v_gene: TRBV20-1; j_gene: TRBJ2-3; CDR3aa: CSGGDEAQYF
v_gene: TRBV5-1; j_gene: TRBJ1-4; CDR3aa: CASSEVRGSNEKLFF
v_gene: TRBV5-1; j_gene: TRBJ1-2; CDR3aa: CASSFSEANYGYTF
v_gene: TRBV10-3; j_gene: TRBJ2-7; CDR3aa: CAISRDRLNEQYF
v_gene: TRBV2; j_gene: TRBJ2-2; CDR3aa: CASSEARQGYGELFF
v_gene: TRBV28; j_gene: TRBJ2-7; CDR3aa: CASMGLAGRTAYEQYF
v_gene: TRBV5-1; j_gene: TRBJ2-7; CDR3aa: CASSLGDGPHEQYF
v_gene: TRBV5-6; j_gene: TRBJ2-6; CDR3aa: CASSLGTYSLSGANVLTF
v_gene: TRBV7-7; j_gene: TRBJ2-1; CDR3aa: CASSPGTADNEQFF
v_gene: TRBV7-9; j_gene: TRBJ2-5; CDR3aa: CASSWTGSSETQYF
v_gene: TRBV18; j_gene: TRBJ1-1; CDR3aa: CASSPREGMNTEAFF
v_gene: TRBV27; j_gene: TRBJ1-5; CDR3aa: CASSPQSSNQPQHF
v_gene: TRBV4-3; j_gene: TRBJ1-5; CDR3aa: CASSQDRISNQPQHF
v_gene: TRBV9; j_gene: TRBJ2-7; CDR3aa: CASSVGLAQNEQYF
v_gene: TRBV25-1; j_gene: TRBJ2-7; CDR3aa: CASSDPTAYRYEQYF
v_gene: TRBV19; j_gene: TRBJ2-1; CDR3aa: CASSDLFGGEWGNEQFF
v_gene: TRBV10-3; j_gene: TRBJ2-7; CDR3aa: CAIRPGQGAYEQYF
v_gene: TRBV11-1; j_gene: TRBJ2-1; CDR3aa: CASSPRLGVRNEQFF
v_gene: TRBV4-3; j_gene: TRBJ1-1; CDR3aa: CASSQYTGNTEAFF
v_gene: TRBV27; j_gene: TRBJ2-7; CDR3aa: CASSPSVGTVYAQYF
v_gene: TRBV19; j_gene: TRBJ2-2; CDR3aa: CASRRTSGTTGELFF
v_gene: TRBV28; j_gene: TRBJ2-7; CDR3aa: CASSSPQGPYLYEQYF
v_gene: TRBV15; j_gene: TRBJ2-7; CDR3aa: CATSTVGGVSSYEQYF
v_gene: TRBV6-5; j_gene: TRBJ1-2; CDR3aa: CASSSSGTTYGYTF
v_gene: TRBV5-6; j_gene: TRBJ1-2; CDR3aa: CASSSTGTYGYTF
v_gene: TRBV29-1; j_gene: TRBJ2-3; CDR3aa: CSGTIGTGVIDTQYF
v_gene: TRBV7-9; j_gene: TRBJ1-4; CDR3aa: CASSLRIGTYEKLFF
v_gene: TRBV4-2; j_gene: TRBJ2-7; CDR3aa: CASSQDLSTDEQYF
v_gene: TRBV21-1; j_gene: TRBJ2-5; CDR3aa: CASSTSVGTGVVKTQYF
v_gene: TRBV7-8; j_gene: TRBJ2-5; CDR3aa: CASNGGGRAQETQYF
v_gene: TRBV30; j_gene: TRBJ1-1; CDR3aa: CAWRDMTEAFF
v_gene: TRBV28; j_gene: TRBJ2-7; CDR3aa: CASSLRQGYEQYF
v_gene: TRBV2; j_gene: TRBJ1-2; CDR3aa: CASSEGRGHGYTF
v_gene: TRBV10-2; j_gene: TRBJ1-1; CDR3aa: CASSDPTGPNTEAFF
v_gene: TRBV11-3; j_gene: TRBJ2-2; CDR3aa: CASSLGLAGDGELFF
v_gene: TRBV19; j_gene: TRBJ2-1; CDR3aa: CASSIGNPLRHEQFF
v_gene: TRBV15; j_gene: TRBJ1-2; CDR3aa: CATKGFQGDYGYTF
v_gene: TRBV10-2; j_gene: TRBJ2-1; CDR3aa: CASSVLAPSYNEQFF
v_gene: TRBV9; j_gene: TRBJ1-2; CDR3aa: CASSVKMGGGDSFNYGYTF
v_gene: TRBV5-5; j_gene: TRBJ1-2; CDR3aa: CASSLRVYPNSHYGYTF
v_gene: TRBV27; j_gene: TRBJ2-6; CDR3aa: CASSYRVEVGANVLTF
v_gene: TRBV25-1; j_gene: TRBJ2-7; CDR3aa: CASSEGLAASAYEQYF